These 2 T cell receptor beta chains were all obtained from the same sample, sequenced in a study of blood T cell repertoires in COVID-19. Some clones are missing from TCRdb's copy, which holds only in-frame ones; the method was immunoSEQ multiplex PCR. Of 80,000 or so clones in the sample, around 90% were seen once. Sequenced: peripheral blood. The receptor set was obtained from a woman aged 45-65 years in a cohort sampled during active COVID-19.

The CDR3 spells CASSLVEGYQEAFF. DNA of the CDR3: TGTGCCAGCAGTTTGGTTGAGGGATACCAAGAAGCTTTCTTT. This sequence joins TRBV28 and TRBJ1-1; D unresolved. This CDR3 has 14 amino acids. Germline V gene data show CDR1 as MDHEN and CDR2 as SYDVKM. The germline V and J ends were trimmed by 3 bases and 8 bases, with 16 bases remaining between them.

The chain carries TRBV18 and TRBJ1-1, with D hard to call. The germline CDR1 and CDR2 sequences are KGHSH and LQKENI. V lost 7 bases and J lost 0, with 12 bases in between. This CDR3 spans 14 amino acids. CDR3 sequence reads: CASYRGEMNTEAFF. The CDR3, as DNA: TGTGCCAGCTACCGCGGGGAGATGAACACTGAAGCTTTCTTT.